The 26 T cell receptor beta chains listed next were all sequenced from one sample in a study of cytomegalovirus exposure and HLA in healthy donors. Primers for the PCR totalled 60 Vbeta and 13 Jbeta. Profiling relied on immunoSEQ multiplex PCR, and the TCRdb table lists in-frame clones only, not all of them. The data show about 120,000 clones, with about 10% seen just once and roughly 4.6% held by the top ten. Sequencing was carried out using PBMCs. The receptor set was obtained from a woman aged 18 to 35 in good health and CMV-seropositive.

Only a few counts were recorded for this clone. This chain connects TRBV7-2 to TRBJ1-4; possible D gene TRBD1, 6 bases. The CDR3 spans 14 residues. The V end was cut by 4 bases, the J end by 10 bases, with 16 bases between. The germline CDR1 and CDR2 sequences are SGHTA and FQGNSA. CDR3 nucleotides: TGTGCCAGCAGCTCCACCACTCAGGGGAGAAAACTGTTTTTT. The encoded protein is CASSSTTQGRKLFF.

This rearrangement joins TRBV19 to TRBJ1-5; 10 bases agree with TRBD1. V shed 7 bases, J shed 5 bases, and the junction held 8 bases outside the gene matches. The length of the CDR3 is 15 residues. Germline V gene lookup returns CDR1 LNHDA and CDR2 SQIVND (reference sequence). The CDR3 DNA sequence: TGTGCCAGTACCCTAGACAGGGGGCGCGATCAGCCCCAGCATTTT. Its protein product is CASTLDRGRDQPQHF.

This clone was detected only a few times. The genes are TRBV5-1 and TRBJ2-7, with D maybe TRBD1 (7 bases). Germline V gene data show CDR1 as SGHRS and CDR2 as YFSETQ. Trimming stripped 4 bases from V and 4 bases from J, with 21 bases between. This CDR3 spans 16 amino acids. CDR3 sequence reads: CASSAAGGTATYEQYF. CDR3 nucleotides: TGCGCCAGCAGCGCCGCGGGCGGGACAGCCACGTACGAGCAGTACTTC. Complete variable domain (other parts from reference TRBV5-1 and TRBJ2-7): KAGVTQTPRYLIKTRGQQVTLSCSPISGHRSVSWYQQTPGQGLQFLFEYFSETQRNKGNFPGRFSGRQFSNSRSEMNVSTLELGDSALYLCASSAAGGTATYEQYFGPGTRLTVT.

This clone was counted only a few times. The chain has TRBV30 and TRBJ2-2; perhaps TRBD2 as D (5 bases). CDR3 length: 17 residues. Germline V gives CDR1 GTSNPN, CDR2 SVGIG (reference sequence). With 2 bases removed from V and 4 bases from J, the gap between germline ends came to 20 bases. CDR3 sequence: CAWSPPYEGGSTGELFF. CDR3 bases: TGTGCCTGGAGTCCCCCTTATGAGGGCGGAAGCACCGGGGAGCTGTTTTTT. Full variable domain (missing parts from reference TRBV30 and TRBJ2-2): SQTIHQWPATLVQPVGSPLSLECTVEGTSNPNLYWYRQAAGRGLQLLFYSVGIGQISSEVPQNLSASRPQDRQFILSSKKLLLSDSGFYLCAWSPPYEGGSTGELFFGEGSRLTVL.

The sample holds a few counts of this clone. The V call is TRBV27, the J call TRBJ2-7; 11 bases agree with TRBD2. V lost 5 bases, J lost 2 bases, and 8 bases stayed unmatched. CDR3 length: 16 amino acids. From germline, CDR1 is MNHEY and CDR2 SMNVEV (reference sequence). This chain's CDR3 is CASSGGLAVVTYEQYF. DNA of the CDR3: TGTGCCAGCAGTGGGGGACTAGCGGTCGTAACCTACGAGCAGTACTTC.

The chain employs TRBV5-1 and TRBJ2-1, with D unclear. The CDR3 covers 14 residues. V gave up 0 bases and J gave up 9 bases, with 13 bases separating them. In germline, CDR1 is SGHRS, CDR2 YFSETQ. DNA of the CDR3: TGCGCCAGCAGCTTGGAGCTAACAGTGGGTGAGCAGTTCTTC. Its translation is CASSLELTVGEQFF.

The chain recombines TRBV5-6 with TRBJ1-3, with D hard to call. V was cut by 2 bases and J by 0 bases, with 6 bases left in between. The CDR3 has 14 residues. CDR1 is SGHDT, CDR2 YYEEEE, per germline. The CDR3 sequence: CASSLSNSGNTIYF. CDR3 in DNA: TGTGCCAGCAGCTTAAGCAACTCTGGAAACACCATATATTTT.

This clone was counted a few times. The V call is TRBV2, the J call TRBJ2-7; D is uncertain. Germline V gives CDR1 SNHLY, CDR2 FYNNEI. This CDR3 is 13 amino acids long. The germline V and J ends were trimmed by 6 bases and 4 bases, with 13 bases remaining between them. CDR3 coding DNA: TGTGCCAGCAGCGACAAAAACGGATACGAGCAGTACTTC. This encodes CASSDKNGYEQYF.

V usage is TRBV2 and J usage is TRBJ2-7; D perhaps matches TRBD1 (6 bases). Germline V gene sequence: CDR1 SNHLY, CDR2 FYNNEI. V gave up 5 bases and J gave up 5 bases, with 10 bases separating them. The CDR3 is 12 residues long. The CDR3 region has the DNA TGTGCCAGCAGTCAGGGGAACAACGAGCAGTACTTC. It yields the protein CASSQGNNEQYF.

This clone was seen more than once but under ten times. The rearrangement links TRBV21-1 to TRBJ1-2. TRBV21-1 is listed as a pseudogene. The CDR3 is 13 amino acids. In DNA form, the CDR3 reads TGTGCCAGCAGGTTCCCCCCCGGGAATGGCTACACCTTC. This gives the protein CASRFPPGNGYTF.

The chain joins TRBV19 to TRBJ1-1, with D hard to call. Germline CDR1 reads LNHDA; CDR2 reads SQIVND (reference sequence). The V and J ends lost 6 bases and 1 base respectively, with 21 bases between them. This CDR3 has 17 amino acids. CDR3 sequence reads: CASSRLKDSISNTEAFF. CDR3 in DNA: TGTGCCAGTAGCAGGTTAAAGGACTCGATTTCGAACACTGAAGCTTTCTTT.

This clone was found a few times. The chain joins TRBV5-4 to TRBJ1-4; TRBD1 might be the D (6 bases). Trimming took off 2 bases at V and 3 bases at J, with 11 bases between the two ends. The germline V gene has CDR1 SGHNT and CDR2 YYREEE (reference sequence). This CDR3 has 15 residues. Written as DNA, the CDR3 is TGTGCCAGCAGCTTTGGGGACATGGCTAATGAAAAACTGTTTTTT. It codes for CASSFGDMANEKLFF.

V usage is TRBV7-9 and J usage is TRBJ2-7; the D is unclear. Per germline, CDR1 SEHNR and CDR2 FQNEAQ (reference sequence). This CDR3 is 13 amino acids long. The germline V and J ends were trimmed by 3 bases and 3 bases, with 9 bases remaining between them. The DNA of the CDR3 is TGTGCCAGCAGCTTTAGTGGTGTCTACGAGCAGTACTTC. The encoded protein is CASSFSGVYEQYF.

A few counts support this clone. The CDR3 nucleotides read TGTGCCATCTCTCCGGGGGGCGGGAGGGCGGTGGGTGAGCAGTTCTTC. This codes for CAISPGGGRAVGEQFF. The chain links TRBV27 to TRBJ2-1, with 9 bases fitting TRBD2. This CDR3 region has 16 residues. With 10 bases clipped from V and 9 bases from J, the junction kept 19 bases outside the gene matches. Germline CDR1 is MNHEY and CDR2 is SMNVEV (reference sequence).

This clone was seen a few times. V gene TRBV28 combines with J gene TRBJ1-2; no reliable D call. Germline values: CDR1 MDHEN, CDR2 SYDVKM. The CDR3 sequence is 14 residues long. V lost 8 bases, J lost 4 bases, and 17 bases lay in between. The DNA for the CDR3 is TGTGCCAGCGTGGAGGGAGGGCAAGTCTATGGCTACACCTTC. Translation: CASVEGGQVYGYTF.

This clone appeared a few times. V and J are TRBV4-2 and TRBJ2-7, with 7 nucleotides matching TRBD2. The J segment lost 4 bases and the V segment lost 1 base, leaving 4 bases of the junction unmatched. Germline CDR1 reads LGHNA; CDR2 reads YNFKEQ. This CDR3 is 14 amino acids long. The chain's CDR3 is CASSQGSSGYEQYF. The CDR3 region has the DNA TGTGCCAGCAGCCAAGGATCTAGCGGTTACGAGCAGTACTTC.

This clone was seen only a few times. The chain links TRBV5-4 to TRBJ2-2, with a weak D call TRBD1 (9 bases). This CDR3 region has 17 residues. Germline V CDR1 and CDR2: SGHNT, YYREEE (reference sequence). Trimming pared 4 bases from V and 6 bases from J, leaving 22 bases between. CDR3 DNA sequence: TGTGCCAGCAGCCCGGGAGGGACAGGGAAGGAGTCCGGGGAGCTGTTTTTT. As protein: CASSPGGTGKESGELFF.

V gene TRBV10-3 combines with J gene TRBJ2-3; 12 bases are shared with TRBD2. Germline CDR1 is ENHRY and CDR2 is SYGVKD. CDR3 size: 16 residues. The trim removed 5 bases at V and 4 bases at J, leaving 7 bases unmatched. The CDR3 loop reads CAISRTSGTSADTQYF. In DNA form, the CDR3 reads TGTGCCATCAGTAGGACTAGCGGGACTTCAGCAGATACGCAGTATTTT.

This clone was observed a few times. This chain uses TRBV2 with TRBJ2-2; no reliable D call. Per germline, CDR1 SNHLY and CDR2 FYNNEI. V was trimmed by 3 bases and J by 8 bases, leaving 10 bases between them. This CDR3 has 13 residues. The CDR3 bases are TGTGCCAGCAGTGATTTTCTTTTAGGGGAGCTGTTTTTT. Translating it yields CASSDFLLGELFF.

Only a few counts were recorded for this clone. This chain joins TRBV18 and TRBJ2-3, with a weak D call TRBD1 (6 bases). The V and J ends lost 2 bases and 8 bases respectively, with 20 bases between them. Germline V gene data show CDR1 as KGHSH and CDR2 as LQKENI. This CDR3 region has 16 residues. The CDR3 DNA reads TGTGCCAGCTCACCAGGACAGTTAGGACCGCATGGTACGCAGTATTTT. Translated: CASSPGQLGPHGTQYF.

V gene TRBV28 combines with J gene TRBJ2-1; D gene unclear. This CDR3 is 13 amino acids long. The V end was cut by 4 bases, the J end by 6 bases, with 10 bases between. Germline V CDR1 and CDR2: MDHEN, SYDVKM. Written as DNA, the CDR3 is TGTGCCAGCAGTTCCCTTGAGCGCAATGAGCAGTTCTTC. It yields the protein CASSSLERNEQFF.

This clone was found a few times. V gene TRBV18 combines with J gene TRBJ2-6; D is perhaps TRBD1 (6 bases). The CDR3 contains 17 residues. Trimming pared 6 bases from V and 4 bases from J, leaving 19 bases between. CDR1 is KGHSH, CDR2 LQKENI, per germline. The CDR3 sequence is CASSSTGPSGGANVLTF. CDR3 in DNA: TGTGCCAGCTCTTCGACAGGACCCTCGGGCGGGGCCAACGTCCTGACTTTC.

This clone turned up a few times. This chain links TRBV18 with TRBJ1-1, with D maybe TRBD1 (6 bases). The CDR3 contains 17 residues. V dropped 0 bases and J dropped 7 bases, with 21 bases sitting between them. Germline loops: CDR1 KGHSH, CDR2 LQKENI. DNA for the CDR3: TGTGCCAGCTCACCACCTAGGGGGGGGGTTCAAGAAGATGAAGCTTTCTTT. This gives the protein CASSPPRGGVQEDEAFF.

The rearrangement joins TRBV27 to TRBJ2-3; 8 positions match TRBD2. V shed 3 bases and J 5 bases; nucleotides not matched to a gene: 1. The CDR3 is made up of 13 amino acids. Germline values: CDR1 MNHEY, CDR2 SMNVEV (reference sequence). CDR3 DNA: TGTGCCAGCAGTTTTCTAGCGGGAGATACGCAGTATTTT. This codes for CASSFLAGDTQYF.

The chain combines TRBV29-1 with TRBJ2-7; 10 nucleotides agree with TRBD2. The CDR3 has 12 residues. The V and J ends lost 6 bases and 5 bases, in that order; junction bases with no gene match: 4. Germline lookup yields CDR1 SQVTM and CDR2 ANQGSEA. CDR3 in DNA: TGCAGCGTCGCCGGGACTAGCGACGAGCAGTACTTC. Translated: CSVAGTSDEQYF.

V is TRBV28 and J is TRBJ1-4, with 9 nucleotides matching TRBD1. CDR1 and CDR2 (germline): MDHEN, SYDVKM. The CDR3 runs to 18 residues. V shed 1 base and J 2 bases; nucleotides not matched to a gene: 8. The CDR3 protein is CASSLLGGQGVTNEKLFF. CDR3 in DNA: TGTGCCAGCAGTTTATTGGGGGGACAGGGAGTTACTAATGAAAAACTGTTTTTT.